The table lists the clone carrying this T cell receptor beta chain with a few counts. Its matching antigen is unknown. This entry is derived from a study of cytomegalovirus exposure and HLA in healthy donors. Study-wide results and limits: Later analysis identified 16,951 TCR beta sequences associated with HLA alleles, using a false discovery rate threshold of 0.05. Most subjects had HLA-A and HLA-B alleles reportedly predicted accurately by TCR beta sequences. Earlier analysis found most TCR beta V segments productive about 90% or about 30% of the time. Fewer N-insertions than the roughly 630-donor mean were reportedly shown by an Asian-associated ancestry cluster in a later analysis.

Both 60 Vbeta primers and 13 Jbeta primers went into the PCR. Only in-frame clones appear in the TCRdb table, and some are missing; sequencing was by immunoSEQ multiplex PCR. The sample yields about 120,000 clones, about 79% seen once. Material: PBMCs. The TCR sequence derives from a human donor in good health.

The CDR3, as DNA: TGTGCCAGCTCACCCCGGGACAGGGGGCATAGCTATGGCTACACCTTC. Translated, it gives CASSPRDRGHSYGYTF. J is TRBJ1-2 and V is TRBV18, with TRBD1 matching over 12 bases. Trimming removed 3 bases from V and 4 bases from J; junction bases left unmatched: 6. The CDR3 totals 16 residues. CDR1 and CDR2 from the germline V gene are KGHSH and LQKENI.